The 18 T cell receptor beta chains listed next were all sequenced from one sample in a study of circulating and synovial CD4+ cells in juvenile arthritis. Libraries were prepared by immunoSEQ multiplex PCR; TCRdb keeps only in-frame clonotypes and omits some of them. The table records fewer than 40,000 clones, about 93% of them present only once. Sequenced: CD4+ T cells from blood. The receptors here all came from a human donor with juvenile idiopathic arthritis.

CDR3 region: CASSLSQGGYGYTF. The CDR3 nucleotides read TGCGCCAGCAGCTTGTCTCAGGGAGGTTATGGCTACACCTTC. V usage is TRBV5-1 and J usage is TRBJ1-2; TRBD1 is a possible D gene (5 bases). CDR3 size: 14 residues. The germline V gene has CDR1 SGHRS and CDR2 YFSETQ. Trimming took 1 base from V and 5 from J, leaving 12 bases between them.

This chain links TRBV7-8 with TRBJ1-3; D is possibly TRBD1 (5 bases). The CDR3 length is 17 residues. The V gene lost 6 bases and the J gene lost 7 bases, with 25 bases spanning the gap. CDR1 is SGHVS and CDR2 is FQNEAQ in the germline V gene. CDR3 loop: CASSPSGGTEWFNTIYF. In nucleotides, the CDR3 is TGTGCCAGCAGTCCCTCGGGGGGGACGGAGTGGTTCAACACCATATATTTT.

The chain carries TRBV7-3 and TRBJ2-1; 9 nucleotides line up with TRBD2. Germline V gene lookup returns CDR1 SGHTA and CDR2 FQGTGA. This CDR3 is 15 amino acids long. Trimming took 4 bases from V and 6 from J; bases not matched to a gene: 7. The CDR3 spells CASSSGTSYGNEQFF. Written as DNA, the CDR3 is TGTGCCAGCAGCTCCGGGACTAGCTACGGCAATGAGCAGTTCTTC.

The rearrangement uses TRBV19 and TRBJ2-3; 11 positions match TRBD2. J gave up 2 bases and V 4 bases, and 5 bases lay outside the gene matches. The CDR3 has 16 amino acids. Germline CDR1 reads LNHDA; CDR2 reads SQIVND (reference sequence). The CDR3 region is CASSTGLAGITDTQYF. In nucleotides, the CDR3 is TGTGCCAGTAGTACTGGACTAGCGGGTATCACAGATACGCAGTATTTT.

The gene calls are TRBV5-6 and TRBJ2-7; 7 bases map to TRBD1. CDR1 SGHDT and CDR2 YYEEEE come from the germline V gene. The CDR3 length is 13 residues. V lost 4 bases and J lost 6; bases outside the gene matches: 7. The CDR3 reads CASSRQGLGEQYF. CDR3 nucleotide sequence: TGTGCCAGCAGCCGACAGGGCTTGGGCGAGCAGTACTTC.

This clone was seen only once. This rearrangement joins TRBV11-2 to TRBJ2-3, with no clear D. This CDR3 contains 14 residues. The V end lost 11 bases, the J end lost 0 bases, and 15 bases lay between the germline ends. CDR1 is SGHAT and CDR2 is FQNNGV in the germline V gene. The CDR3 region is CASRLLASTDTQYF. For the CDR3, the DNA is TGTGCCTCTAGGCTTCTGGCGAGCACAGATACGCAGTATTTT.

The V call is TRBV7-6, the J call TRBJ2-1, with 10 bases fitting TRBD2. CDR1 is SGHVS and CDR2 is FNYEAQ in the germline V gene. Germline trimming cut 5 bases from V and 0 bases from J; bases unmatched to any gene: 7. This CDR3 is 17 amino acids long. Here the CDR3 DNA reads TGTGCCAGCAGCCCTACTAGCGGGAAGAGCTCCTACAATGAGCAGTTCTTC. This sequence encodes CASSPTSGKSSYNEQFF.

The chain combines TRBV4-1 with TRBJ1-5; D gene unclear. Trimming shortened V by 1 base and J by 2 bases, and 12 bases separated the two germline ends. The CDR3 is made up of 16 amino acids. From germline, CDR1 is MGHRA and CDR2 YSYEKL. Here the CDR3 DNA reads TGCGCCAGCAGCCAAGGGGGAGGAGGACGCAATCAGCCCCAGCATTTT. This translates into CASSQGGGGRNQPQHF.

The chain uses TRBV7-9 and TRBJ1-4; 9 bases match TRBD1. The V segment lost 5 bases and the J segment 5 bases; nucleotides outside the gene matches: 6. The CDR3 has 15 residues. CDR1 and CDR2 from the germline V gene are SEHNR and FQNEAQ (reference sequence). The CDR3 sequence is CASSLTGTGNEKLFF. For the CDR3, the DNA is TGTGCCAGCAGCCTAACCGGGACAGGGAATGAAAAACTGTTTTTT.

This sequence joins TRBV5-1 and TRBJ2-2; 8 bases fit TRBD2. Per germline, CDR1 SGHRS and CDR2 YFSETQ. This CDR3 has 16 residues. J gave up 3 bases and V 4 bases, and 8 bases lay outside the gene matches. DNA for the CDR3: TGCGCCAGCAGCCCCGGGACTAGATTGGACACCGGGGAGCTGTTTTTT. Translating gives CASSPGTRLDTGELFF. Full variable domain (missing parts from reference TRBV5-1 and TRBJ2-2): KAGVTQTPRYLIKTRGQQVTLSCSPISGHRSVSWYQQTPGQGLQFLFEYFSETQRNKGNFPGRFSGRQFSNSRSEMNVSTLELGDSALYLCASSPGTRLDTGELFFGEGSRLTVL.

This chain links TRBV7-8 with TRBJ1-1, with 9 bases identical to TRBD1. The CDR3 sequence is 16 residues long. The junction had 11 bases not matched to a gene; V was cut back by 4 bases and J by 5 bases. From germline, CDR1 is SGHVS and CDR2 FQNEAQ. In nucleotides, the CDR3 is TGTGCCAGCAGCTCCCCGGGACAGGGAGGGAAGACTGAAGCTTTCTTT. As protein: CASSSPGQGGKTEAFF.

The CDR3, as DNA: TGTGCCAGCAGCTTGGGTCCAGAGACTATATACAATGAGCAGTTCTTC. Translation: CASSLGPETIYNEQFF. This chain links TRBV5-4 with TRBJ2-1; D is possibly TRBD2 (5 bases). V dropped 0 bases and J dropped 4 bases, with 14 bases sitting between them. Germline-derived CDR1 and CDR2 are SGHNT and YYREEE (reference sequence). The CDR3 totals 16 residues.

The chain links TRBV4-2 to TRBJ2-1; 9 nucleotides line up with TRBD2. The J segment lost 5 bases and the V segment lost 5 bases, leaving 7 bases of the junction unmatched. The V gene's germline CDR1 is LGHNA and CDR2 YNFKEQ. The CDR3 has 15 residues. CDR3: CASSKTSGPHNEQFF. The CDR3 DNA reads TGTGCCAGCAGCAAGACTAGCGGCCCTCACAATGAGCAGTTCTTC.

This sequence joins TRBV7-9 and TRBJ2-3; 10 bases fit TRBD1. The CDR3 has 15 residues. V was clipped by 6 bases and J by 4 bases; unmatched bases: 7. CDR1 is SEHNR, CDR2 FQNEAQ, per germline (reference sequence). In DNA form, the CDR3 reads TGTGCCAGCAGTCCGGACAGGGGGAACTCAGATACGCAGTATTTT. It codes for CASSPDRGNSDTQYF.

The chain carries TRBV11-2 and TRBJ2-3, with a possible D match to TRBD2 (5 bases). Deletions cut 2 bases from V and 1 base from J, with 13 bases between. The CDR3 has 16 residues. From germline, CDR1 is SGHAT and CDR2 FQNNGV. CDR3 nucleotide sequence: TGTGCCAGCAGCTTAAGGGAGACCCTCGGCACAGATACGCAGTATTTT. It codes for CASSLRETLGTDTQYF.

V gene TRBV27 combines with J gene TRBJ1-1; 11 nucleotides align to TRBD1. The CDR3 runs to 15 residues. V lost 5 bases to trimming and J lost 4 bases; unmatched junction nucleotides: 6. Germline V CDR1 and CDR2: MNHEY, SMNVEV (reference sequence). CDR3 sequence (DNA): TGTGCCAGCAGTCCCGGGACAGGGGGTTTCACTGAAGCTTTCTTT. This sequence encodes CASSPGTGGFTEAFF.

This chain joins TRBV4-1 and TRBJ2-2; 12 bases are shared with TRBD2. Germline assignment: CDR1 MGHRA and CDR2 YSYEKL. Germline trimming cut 4 bases from V and 4 bases from J; bases unmatched to any gene: 10. The CDR3 covers 18 residues. This chain's CDR3 is CASSPRRLAGAGTGELFF. CDR3 coding DNA: TGCGCCAGCAGCCCTCGCAGACTAGCGGGAGCCGGCACCGGGGAGCTGTTTTTT.

This clone was found once. J is TRBJ1-1 and V is TRBV6-1; D may be TRBD1 (5 bases). The CDR3 is made up of 14 amino acids. Germline V gene lookup returns CDR1 MNHNS and CDR2 SASEGT. Trimming stripped 0 bases from V and 6 bases from J, with 11 bases between. CDR3 sequence: CASSEASTASEAFF. CDR3 DNA sequence: TGTGCCAGCAGTGAAGCTTCGACAGCCTCTGAAGCTTTCTTT.